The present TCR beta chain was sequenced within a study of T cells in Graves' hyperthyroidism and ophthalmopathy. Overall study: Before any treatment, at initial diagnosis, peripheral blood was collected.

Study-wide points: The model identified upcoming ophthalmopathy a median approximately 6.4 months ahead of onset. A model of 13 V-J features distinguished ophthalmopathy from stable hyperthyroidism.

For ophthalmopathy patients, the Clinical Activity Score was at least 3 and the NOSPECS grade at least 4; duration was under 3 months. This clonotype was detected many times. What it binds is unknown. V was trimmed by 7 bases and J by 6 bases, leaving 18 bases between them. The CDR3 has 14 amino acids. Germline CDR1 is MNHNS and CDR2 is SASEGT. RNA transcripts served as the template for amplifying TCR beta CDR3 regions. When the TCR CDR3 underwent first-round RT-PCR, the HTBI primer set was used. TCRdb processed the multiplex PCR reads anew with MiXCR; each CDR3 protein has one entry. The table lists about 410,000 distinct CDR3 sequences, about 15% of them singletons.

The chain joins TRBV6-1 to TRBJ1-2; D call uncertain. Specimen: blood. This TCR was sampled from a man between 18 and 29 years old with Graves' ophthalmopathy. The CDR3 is CASTNPSRGDGYTF. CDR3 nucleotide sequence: TGTGCCAGCACCAACCCCTCAAGAGGCGATGGCTACACCTTC.